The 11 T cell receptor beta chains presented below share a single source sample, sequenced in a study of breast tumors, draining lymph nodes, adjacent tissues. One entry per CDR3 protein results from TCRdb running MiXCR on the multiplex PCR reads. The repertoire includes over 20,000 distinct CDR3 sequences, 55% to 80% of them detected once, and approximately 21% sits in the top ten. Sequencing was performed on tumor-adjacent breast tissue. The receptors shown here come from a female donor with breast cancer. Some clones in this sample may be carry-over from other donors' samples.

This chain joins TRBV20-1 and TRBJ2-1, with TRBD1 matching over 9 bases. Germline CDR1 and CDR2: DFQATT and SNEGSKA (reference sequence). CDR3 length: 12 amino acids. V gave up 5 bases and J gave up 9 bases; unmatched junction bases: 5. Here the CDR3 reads CSAPGTGREQFF. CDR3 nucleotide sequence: TGCAGTGCTCCCGGGACAGGGCGTGAGCAGTTCTTC.

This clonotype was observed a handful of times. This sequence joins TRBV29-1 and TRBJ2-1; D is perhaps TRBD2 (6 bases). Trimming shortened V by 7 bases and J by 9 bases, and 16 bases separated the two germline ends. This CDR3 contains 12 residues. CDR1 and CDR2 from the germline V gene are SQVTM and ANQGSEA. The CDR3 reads CSALRDSIEQFF. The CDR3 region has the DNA TGCAGCGCCCTCCGGGACTCGATTGAGCAGTTCTTC.

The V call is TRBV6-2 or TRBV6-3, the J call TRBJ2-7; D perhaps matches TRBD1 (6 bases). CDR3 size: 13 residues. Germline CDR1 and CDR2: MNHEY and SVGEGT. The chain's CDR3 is CATVGGSSYEQYF. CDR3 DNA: TGTGCTACGGTAGGGGGTAGCTCCTACGAGCAGTACTTC.

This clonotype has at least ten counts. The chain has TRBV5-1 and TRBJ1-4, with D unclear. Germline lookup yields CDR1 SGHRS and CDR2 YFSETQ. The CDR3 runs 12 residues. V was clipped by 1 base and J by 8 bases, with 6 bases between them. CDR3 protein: CASSLSGEKLFF. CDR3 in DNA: TGCGCCAGCAGCTTGTCTGGCGAAAAACTGTTTTTT.

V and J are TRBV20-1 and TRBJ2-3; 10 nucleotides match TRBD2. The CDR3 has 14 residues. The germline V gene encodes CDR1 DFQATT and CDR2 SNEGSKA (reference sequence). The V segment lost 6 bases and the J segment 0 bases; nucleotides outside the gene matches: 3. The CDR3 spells CSALTSGSTDTQYF. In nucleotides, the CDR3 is TGCAGTGCGCTGACTAGCGGGAGCACAGATACGCAGTATTTT.

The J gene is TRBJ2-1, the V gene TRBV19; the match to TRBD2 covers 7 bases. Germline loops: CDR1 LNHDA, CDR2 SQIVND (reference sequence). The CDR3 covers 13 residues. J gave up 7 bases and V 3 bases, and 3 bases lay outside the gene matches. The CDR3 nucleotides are TGTGCCAGTAGTATGGGAGGGGTGAATGAGCAGTTCTTC. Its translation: CASSMGGVNEQFF.

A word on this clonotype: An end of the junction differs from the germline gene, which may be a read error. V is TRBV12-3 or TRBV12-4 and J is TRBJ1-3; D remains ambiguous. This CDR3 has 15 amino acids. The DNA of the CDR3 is TGCGCCGGCACCATCATTGGAGGCTCTGGAAACACCATATATTTT. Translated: CAGTIIGGSGNTIYF.

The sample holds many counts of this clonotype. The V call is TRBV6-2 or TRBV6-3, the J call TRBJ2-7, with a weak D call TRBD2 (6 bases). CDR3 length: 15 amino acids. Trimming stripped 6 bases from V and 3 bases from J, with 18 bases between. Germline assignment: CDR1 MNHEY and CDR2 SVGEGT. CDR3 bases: TGTGCCAGCAGACCCACCGGGACTGGAAACTACGAGCAGTACTTC. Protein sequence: CASRPTGTGNYEQYF.

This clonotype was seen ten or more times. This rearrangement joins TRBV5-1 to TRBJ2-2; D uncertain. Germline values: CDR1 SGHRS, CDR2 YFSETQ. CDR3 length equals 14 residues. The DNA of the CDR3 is TGCGCGTCAAATCAAAACCCAAACACCGGGGAGCTGTTTTTT. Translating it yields CASNQNPNTGELFF. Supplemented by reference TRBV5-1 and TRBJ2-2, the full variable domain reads KAGVTQTPRYLIKTRGQQVTLSCSPISGHRSVSWYQQTPGQGLQFLFEYFSETQRNKGNFPGRFSGRQFSNSRSEMNVSTLELGDSALYLCASNQNPNTGELFFGEGSRLTVL.

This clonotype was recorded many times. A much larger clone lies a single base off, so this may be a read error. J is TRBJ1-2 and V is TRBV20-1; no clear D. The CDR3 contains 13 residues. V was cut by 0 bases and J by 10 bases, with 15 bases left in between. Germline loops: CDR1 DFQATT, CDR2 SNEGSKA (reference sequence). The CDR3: CSARDRNLDAYTF. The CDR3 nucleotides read TGCAGTGCTAGAGATAGGAACCTCGATGCCTACACCTTC.

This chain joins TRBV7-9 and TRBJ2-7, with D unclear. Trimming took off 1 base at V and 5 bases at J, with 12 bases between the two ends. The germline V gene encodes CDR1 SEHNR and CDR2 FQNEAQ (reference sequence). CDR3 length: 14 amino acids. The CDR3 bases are TGTGCCAGCAGCTTAGAGCTCAGCAGCCACGAGCAGTACGTC. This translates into CASSLELSSHEQYV.